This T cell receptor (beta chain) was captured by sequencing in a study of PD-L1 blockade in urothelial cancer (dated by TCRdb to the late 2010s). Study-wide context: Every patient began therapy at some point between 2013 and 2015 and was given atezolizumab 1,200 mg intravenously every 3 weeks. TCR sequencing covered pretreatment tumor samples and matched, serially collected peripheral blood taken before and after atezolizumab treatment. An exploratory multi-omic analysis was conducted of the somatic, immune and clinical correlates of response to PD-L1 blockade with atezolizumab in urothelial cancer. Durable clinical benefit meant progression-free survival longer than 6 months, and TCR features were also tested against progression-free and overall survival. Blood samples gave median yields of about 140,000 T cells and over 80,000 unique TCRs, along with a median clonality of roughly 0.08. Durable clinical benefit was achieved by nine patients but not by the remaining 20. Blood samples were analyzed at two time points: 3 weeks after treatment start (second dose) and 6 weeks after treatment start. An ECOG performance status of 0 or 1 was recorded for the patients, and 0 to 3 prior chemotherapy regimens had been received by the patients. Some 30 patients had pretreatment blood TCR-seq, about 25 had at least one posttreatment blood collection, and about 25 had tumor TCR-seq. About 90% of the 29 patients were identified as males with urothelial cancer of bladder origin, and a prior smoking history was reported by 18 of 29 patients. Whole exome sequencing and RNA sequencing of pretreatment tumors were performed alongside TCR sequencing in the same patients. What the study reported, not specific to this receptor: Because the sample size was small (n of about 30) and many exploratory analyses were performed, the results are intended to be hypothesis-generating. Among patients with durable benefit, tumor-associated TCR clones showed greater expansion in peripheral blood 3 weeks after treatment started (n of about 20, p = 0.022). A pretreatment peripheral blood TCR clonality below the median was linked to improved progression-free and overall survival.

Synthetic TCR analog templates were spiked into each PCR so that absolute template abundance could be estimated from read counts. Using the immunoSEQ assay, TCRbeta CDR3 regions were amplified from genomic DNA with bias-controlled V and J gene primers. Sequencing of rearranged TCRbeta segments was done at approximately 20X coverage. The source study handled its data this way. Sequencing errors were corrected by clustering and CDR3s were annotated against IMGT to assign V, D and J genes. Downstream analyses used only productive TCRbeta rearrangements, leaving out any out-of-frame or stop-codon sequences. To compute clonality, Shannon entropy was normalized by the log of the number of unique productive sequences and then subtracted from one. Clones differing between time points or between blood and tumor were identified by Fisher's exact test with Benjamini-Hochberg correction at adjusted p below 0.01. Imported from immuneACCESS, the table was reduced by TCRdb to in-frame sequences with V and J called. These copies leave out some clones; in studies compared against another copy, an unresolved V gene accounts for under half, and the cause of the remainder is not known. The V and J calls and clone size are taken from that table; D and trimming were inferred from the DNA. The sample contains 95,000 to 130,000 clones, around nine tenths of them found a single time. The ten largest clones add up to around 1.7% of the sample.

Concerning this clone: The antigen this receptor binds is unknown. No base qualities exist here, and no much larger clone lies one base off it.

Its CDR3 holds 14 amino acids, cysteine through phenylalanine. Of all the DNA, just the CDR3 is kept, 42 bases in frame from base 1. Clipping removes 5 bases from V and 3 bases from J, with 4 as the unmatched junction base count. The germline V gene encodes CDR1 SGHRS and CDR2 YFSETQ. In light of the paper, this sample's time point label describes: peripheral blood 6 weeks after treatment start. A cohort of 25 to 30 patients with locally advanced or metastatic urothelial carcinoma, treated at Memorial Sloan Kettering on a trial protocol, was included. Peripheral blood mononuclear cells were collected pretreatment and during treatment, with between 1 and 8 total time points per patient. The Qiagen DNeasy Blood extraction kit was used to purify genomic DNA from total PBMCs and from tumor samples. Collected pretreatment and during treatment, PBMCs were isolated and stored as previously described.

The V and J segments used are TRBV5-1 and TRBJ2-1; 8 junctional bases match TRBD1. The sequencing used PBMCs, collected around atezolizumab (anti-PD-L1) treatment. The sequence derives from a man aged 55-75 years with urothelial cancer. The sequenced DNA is TGCGCCAGCAGAATACAGGGGGGCTACAATGAGCAGTTCTTC. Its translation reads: CASRIQGGYNEQFF.